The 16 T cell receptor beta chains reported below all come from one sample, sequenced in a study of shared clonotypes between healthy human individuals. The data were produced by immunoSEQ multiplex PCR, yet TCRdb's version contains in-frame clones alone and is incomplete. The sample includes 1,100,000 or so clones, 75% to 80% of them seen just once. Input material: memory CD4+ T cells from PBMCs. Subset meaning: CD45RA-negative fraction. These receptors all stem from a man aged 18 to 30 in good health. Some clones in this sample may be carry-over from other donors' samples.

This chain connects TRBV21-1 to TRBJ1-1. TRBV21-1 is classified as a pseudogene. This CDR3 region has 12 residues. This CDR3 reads CASSRKNTEAFF. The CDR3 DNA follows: TGTGCCAGCAGCAGGAAGAACACTGAAGCTTTCTTT.

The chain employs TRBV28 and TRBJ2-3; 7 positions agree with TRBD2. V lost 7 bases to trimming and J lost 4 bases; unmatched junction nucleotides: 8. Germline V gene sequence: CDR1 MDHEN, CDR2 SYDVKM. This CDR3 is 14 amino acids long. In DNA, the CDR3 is TGTGCCAGCATCAGGGCCGCGGGGGCAGATACGCAGTATTTT. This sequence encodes CASIRAAGADTQYF.

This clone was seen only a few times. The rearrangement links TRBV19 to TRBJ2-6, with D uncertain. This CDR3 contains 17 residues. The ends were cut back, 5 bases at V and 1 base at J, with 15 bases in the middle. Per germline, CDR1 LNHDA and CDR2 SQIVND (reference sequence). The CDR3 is CASSSTWGASGANVLTF. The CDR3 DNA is TGTGCCAGTAGTTCCACCTGGGGTGCTTCTGGGGCCAACGTCCTGACTTTC.

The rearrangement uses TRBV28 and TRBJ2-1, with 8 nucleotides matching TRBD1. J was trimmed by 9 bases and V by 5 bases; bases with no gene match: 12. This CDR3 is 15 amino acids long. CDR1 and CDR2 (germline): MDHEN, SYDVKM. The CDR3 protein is CASSPQGAVRGEQFF. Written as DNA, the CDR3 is TGTGCCAGCAGTCCCCAGGGGGCGGTTCGCGGTGAGCAGTTCTTC.

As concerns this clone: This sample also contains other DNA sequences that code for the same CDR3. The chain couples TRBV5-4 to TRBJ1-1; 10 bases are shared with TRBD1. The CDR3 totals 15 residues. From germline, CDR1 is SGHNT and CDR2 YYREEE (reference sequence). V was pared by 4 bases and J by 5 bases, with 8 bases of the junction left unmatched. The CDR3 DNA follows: TGTGCCAGCAGCCTGCCCGGGACAGGGGTTACTGAAGCTTTCTTT. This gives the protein CASSLPGTGVTEAFF.

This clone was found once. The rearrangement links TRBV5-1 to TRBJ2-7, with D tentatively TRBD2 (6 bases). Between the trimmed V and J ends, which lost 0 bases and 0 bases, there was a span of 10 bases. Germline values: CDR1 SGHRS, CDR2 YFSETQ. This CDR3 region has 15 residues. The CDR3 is CASSLGGVPSYEQYF. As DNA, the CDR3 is TGCGCCAGCAGCTTGGGCGGGGTACCCTCCTACGAGCAGTACTTC. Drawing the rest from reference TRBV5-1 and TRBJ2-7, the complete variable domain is KAGVTQTPRYLIKTRGQQVTLSCSPISGHRSVSWYQQTPGQGLQFLFEYFSETQRNKGNFPGRFSGRQFSNSRSEMNVSTLELGDSALYLCASSLGGVPSYEQYFGPGTRLTVT.

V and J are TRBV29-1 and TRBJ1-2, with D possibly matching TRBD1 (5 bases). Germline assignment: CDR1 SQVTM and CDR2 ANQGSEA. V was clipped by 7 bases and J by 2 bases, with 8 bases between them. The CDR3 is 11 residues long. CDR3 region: CSGAGNYGYTF. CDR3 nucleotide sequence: TGCAGCGGGGCAGGGAACTATGGCTACACCTTC. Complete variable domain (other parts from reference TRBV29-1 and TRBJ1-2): SAVISQKPSRDICQRGTSLTIQCQVDSQVTMMFWYRQQPGQSLTLIATANQGSEATYESGFVIDKFPISRPNLTFSTLTVSNMSPEDSSIYLCSGAGNYGYTFGSGTRLTVV.

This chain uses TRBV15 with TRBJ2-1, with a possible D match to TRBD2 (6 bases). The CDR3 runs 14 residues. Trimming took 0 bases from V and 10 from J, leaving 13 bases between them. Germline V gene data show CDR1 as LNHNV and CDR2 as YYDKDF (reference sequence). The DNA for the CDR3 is TGTGCCACCAGCAGAGATCACCGACTAGGGGAGCAGTTCTTC. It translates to CATSRDHRLGEQFF.

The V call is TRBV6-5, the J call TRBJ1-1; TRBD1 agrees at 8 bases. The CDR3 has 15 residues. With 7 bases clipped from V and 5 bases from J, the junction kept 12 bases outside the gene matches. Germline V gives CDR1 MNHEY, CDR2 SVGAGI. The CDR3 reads CASTRGQGRLTEAFF. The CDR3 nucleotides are TGTGCCAGCACCCGTGGACAGGGTAGGCTGACTGAAGCTTTCTTT.

The CDR3: CASSFSGSPYEQYF. The CDR3 DNA reads TGTGCCAGCAGCTTCAGCGGGAGCCCCTACGAGCAGTACTTC. The chain combines TRBV5-4 with TRBJ2-7; TRBD2 matches at 8 bases. V lost 2 bases and J lost 2; bases outside the gene matches: 3. The CDR3 runs to 14 residues. CDR1 is SGHNT and CDR2 is YYREEE in the germline V gene (reference sequence). Full variable domain (remainder filled in from reference TRBV5-4 and TRBJ2-7): ETGVTQSPTHLIKTRGQQVTLRCSSQSGHNTVSWYQQALGQGPQFIFQYYREEENGRGNFPPRFSGLQFPNYSSELNVNALELDDSALYLCASSFSGSPYEQYFGPGTRLTVT.

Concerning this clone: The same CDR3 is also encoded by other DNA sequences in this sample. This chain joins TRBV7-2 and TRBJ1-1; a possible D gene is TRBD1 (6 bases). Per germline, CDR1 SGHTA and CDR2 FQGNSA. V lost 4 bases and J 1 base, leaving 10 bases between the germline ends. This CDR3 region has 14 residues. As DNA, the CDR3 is TGTGCCAGCAGCTCGGGACATCAGAACACTGAAGCTTTCTTT. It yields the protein CASSSGHQNTEAFF.

The CDR3 region has the DNA TGCAGCGTTCTAGGGCTTCTGAACACCGGGGAGCTGTTTTTT. It yields the protein CSVLGLLNTGELFF. The rearrangement links TRBV29-1 to TRBJ2-2; D gene uncertain. The germline CDR1 and CDR2 sequences are SQVTM and ANQGSEA. This CDR3 has 14 amino acids. Trimming left V 5 bases short and J 1 base short, with 11 bases between.

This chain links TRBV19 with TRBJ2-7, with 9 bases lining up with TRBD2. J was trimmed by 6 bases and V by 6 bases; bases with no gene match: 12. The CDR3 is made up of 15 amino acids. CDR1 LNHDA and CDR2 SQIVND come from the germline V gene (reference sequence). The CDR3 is CASSPDQGLAGEQYF. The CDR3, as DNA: TGTGCCAGTAGCCCAGATCAGGGACTAGCCGGCGAGCAGTACTTC. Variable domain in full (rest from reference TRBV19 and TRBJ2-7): DGGITQSPKYLFRKEGQNVTLSCEQNLNHDAMYWYRQDPGQGLRLIYYSQIVNDFQKGDIAEGYSVSREKKESFPLTVTSAQKNPTAFYLCASSPDQGLAGEQYFGPGTRLTVT.

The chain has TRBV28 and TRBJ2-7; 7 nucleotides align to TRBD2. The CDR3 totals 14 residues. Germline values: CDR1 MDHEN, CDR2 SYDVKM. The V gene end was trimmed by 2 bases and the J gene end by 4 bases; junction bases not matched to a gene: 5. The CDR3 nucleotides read TGTGCCAGCAGTTTAGGGGGAGGGCAGTACGAGCAGTACTTC. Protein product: CASSLGGGQYEQYF.

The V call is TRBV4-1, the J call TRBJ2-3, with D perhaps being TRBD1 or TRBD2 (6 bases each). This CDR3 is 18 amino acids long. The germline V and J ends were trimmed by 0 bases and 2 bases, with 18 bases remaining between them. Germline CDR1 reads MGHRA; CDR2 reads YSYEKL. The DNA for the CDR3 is TGCGCCAGCAGCCAAGATCCGCCCCGGGGGCTAATCACAGATACGCAGTATTTT. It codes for CASSQDPPRGLITDTQYF.

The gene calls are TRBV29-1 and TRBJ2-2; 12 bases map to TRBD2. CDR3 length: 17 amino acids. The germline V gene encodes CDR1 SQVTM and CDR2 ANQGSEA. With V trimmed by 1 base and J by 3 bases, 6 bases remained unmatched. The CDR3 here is CSVEGGSSGRDTGELFF. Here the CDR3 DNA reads TGCAGCGTTGAAGGGGGGTCTAGCGGGAGGGACACCGGGGAGCTGTTTTTT.